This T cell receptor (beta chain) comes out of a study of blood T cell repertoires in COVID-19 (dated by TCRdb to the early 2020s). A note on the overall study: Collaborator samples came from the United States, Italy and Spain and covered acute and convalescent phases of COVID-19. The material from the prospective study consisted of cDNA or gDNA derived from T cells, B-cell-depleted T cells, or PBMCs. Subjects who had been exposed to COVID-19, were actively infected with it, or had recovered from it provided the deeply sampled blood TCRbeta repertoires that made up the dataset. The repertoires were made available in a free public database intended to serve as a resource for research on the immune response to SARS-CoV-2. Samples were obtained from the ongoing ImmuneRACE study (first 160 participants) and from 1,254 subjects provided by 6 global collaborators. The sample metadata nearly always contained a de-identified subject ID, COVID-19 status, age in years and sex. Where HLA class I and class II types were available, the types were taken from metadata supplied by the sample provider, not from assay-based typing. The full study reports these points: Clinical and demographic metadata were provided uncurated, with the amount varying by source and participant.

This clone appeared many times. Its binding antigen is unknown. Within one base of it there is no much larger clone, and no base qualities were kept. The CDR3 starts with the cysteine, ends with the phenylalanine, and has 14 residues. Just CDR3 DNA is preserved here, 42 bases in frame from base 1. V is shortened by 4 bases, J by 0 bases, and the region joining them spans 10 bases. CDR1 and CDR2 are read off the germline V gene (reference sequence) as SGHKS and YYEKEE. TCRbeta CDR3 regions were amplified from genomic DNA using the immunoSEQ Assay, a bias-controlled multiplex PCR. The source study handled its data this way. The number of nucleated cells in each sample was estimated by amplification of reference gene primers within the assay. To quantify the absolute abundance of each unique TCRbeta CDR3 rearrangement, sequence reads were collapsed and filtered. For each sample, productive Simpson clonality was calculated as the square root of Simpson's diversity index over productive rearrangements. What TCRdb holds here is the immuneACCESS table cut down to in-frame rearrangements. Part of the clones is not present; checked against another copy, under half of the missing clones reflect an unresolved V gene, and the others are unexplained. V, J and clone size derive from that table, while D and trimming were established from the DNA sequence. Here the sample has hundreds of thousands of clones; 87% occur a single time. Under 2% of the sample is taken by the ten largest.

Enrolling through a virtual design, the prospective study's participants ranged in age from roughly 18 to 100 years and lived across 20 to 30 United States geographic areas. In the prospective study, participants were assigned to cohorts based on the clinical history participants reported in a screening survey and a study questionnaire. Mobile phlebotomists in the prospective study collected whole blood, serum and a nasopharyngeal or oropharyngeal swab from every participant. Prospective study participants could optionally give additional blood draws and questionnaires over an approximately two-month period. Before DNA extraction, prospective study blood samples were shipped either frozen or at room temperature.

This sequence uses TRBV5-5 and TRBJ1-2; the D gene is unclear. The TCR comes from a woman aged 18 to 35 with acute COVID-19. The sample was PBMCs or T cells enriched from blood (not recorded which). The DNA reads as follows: TGTGCCAGCAGCAGCGGCTTCACTAACTATGGCTACACCTTC. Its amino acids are CASSSGFTNYGYTF.